The 24 T cell receptor beta chains listed next were all sequenced from one sample in a study of blood T cell repertoires in COVID-19 (dated by TCRdb to the early 2020s). Library creation used the immunoSEQ multiplex PCR assay. TCRdb limited this immuneACCESS table to in-frame rearrangements with V and J called. A share of clones is missing; checked studies link under half to unresolved V genes, and the rest is unexplained. This sample has over 25,000 clones in its table, and around 83% of those were observed once. The ten largest clones take up more than 60% of the sample. The sequencing sample was made of peripheral blood. The origin of the receptors is a man between 70 and 80 years old with acute or convalescent COVID-19.

V and J are TRBV5-8 and TRBJ2-2; D might be TRBD2 (7 bases). Looked up from germline, CDR1 is SGHTS and CDR2 is YDEGEE. This CDR3 contains 16 residues. The V end was cut by 10 bases, the J end by 1 base, with 20 bases between. CDR3 nucleotides: TGTGCCCGGGGGGCAGGGACATTTCGGAACACCGGGGAGCTGTTTTTT. Translation gives CARGAGTFRNTGELFF.

The rearrangement links TRBV6-6 to TRBJ2-4; the D gene is possibly TRBD1 (5 bases). Germline V gives CDR1 MNHNY, CDR2 SVGAGI (reference sequence). Trimming stripped 4 bases from V and 7 bases from J, with 14 bases between. The CDR3 totals 14 residues. The CDR3 loop is CASSSETVNNIQYF. CDR3 nucleotides: TGTGCCAGCAGTTCGGAGACAGTCAACAACATTCAGTACTTC.

The gene calls are TRBV27 and TRBJ2-7, with a possible D match to TRBD1 (6 bases). CDR1 is MNHEY and CDR2 is SMNVEV in the germline V gene (reference sequence). Deletions cut 4 bases from V and 3 bases from J, with 16 bases between. There are 15 residues in the CDR3. As DNA, the CDR3 is TGTGCCAGCAGTTCACTCGACAGGCCTATCTACGAGCAGTACTTC. It codes for CASSSLDRPIYEQYF.

The chain couples TRBV12-3 or TRBV12-4 to TRBJ2-3; the D is unclear. Trimming left V 11 bases short and J 3 bases short, with 12 bases between. The CDR3 is made up of 12 amino acids. Here the CDR3 reads CASAYVTDTQYF. The CDR3 DNA sequence: TGTGCCTCAGCGTACGTAACAGATACGCAGTATTTT.

The rearrangement links TRBV6-6 to TRBJ1-2; D remains unclear. CDR1 MNHNY and CDR2 SVGAGI come from the germline V gene (reference sequence). V dropped 0 bases and J dropped 2 bases, with 7 bases sitting between them. CDR3 length: 14 residues. CDR3 sequence reads: CASSYSAVNYGYTF. CDR3 bases: TGTGCCAGCAGTTACTCCGCAGTGAACTATGGCTACACCTTC.

The chain uses TRBV5-4 and TRBJ1-5; maybe TRBD1 (6 bases). In germline, CDR1 is SGHNT, CDR2 YYREEE (reference sequence). The CDR3 contains 13 residues. The ends were cut back, 3 bases at V and 3 bases at J, with 7 bases in the middle. Here the CDR3 reads CASSWDTNQPQHF. For the CDR3, the DNA is TGTGCCAGCAGCTGGGACACCAATCAGCCCCAGCATTTT.

The chain joins TRBV11-3 to TRBJ2-7; 7 nucleotides agree with TRBD2. There are 14 residues in the CDR3. V was clipped by 5 bases and J by 5 bases; unmatched bases: 9. Germline CDR1 and CDR2: SGHNT and YENEEA. CDR3 sequence reads: CASSLGEGYHEQYF. DNA for the CDR3: TGTGCCAGCAGCCTAGGGGAGGGTTACCACGAGCAGTACTTC.

The chain couples TRBV3-1 (or the pseudogene TRBV3-2) to TRBJ2-1; 7 positions match TRBD2. The CDR3 totals 14 residues. The junction had 2 bases not matched to a gene; V was cut back by 4 bases and J by 2 bases. CDR1 is LGHDT, CDR2 YNNKEL, per germline (reference sequence). The CDR3 DNA reads TGTGCCAGCAGCCGACGGGGGGCCTACAATGAGCAGTTCTTC. Translated, it gives CASSRRGAYNEQFF.

J is TRBJ2-1 and V is TRBV7-2; D uncertain. In germline, CDR1 is SGHTA, CDR2 FQGNSA. Trimming pared 5 bases from V and 10 bases from J, leaving 12 bases between. The CDR3 runs to 12 residues. For the CDR3, the DNA is TGTGCCAGCAGCACCACTATAGCCGAGCAGTTCTTC. Protein product: CASSTTIAEQFF.

The chain uses TRBV24-1 and TRBJ2-2; TRBD2 might be the D (7 bases). The V end lost 2 bases, the J end lost 5 bases, and 17 bases lay between the germline ends. The germline V gene has CDR1 KGHDR and CDR2 SFDVKD. The CDR3 consists of 17 residues. The DNA for the CDR3 is TGTGCCACCAGTGATTCGGGGGGCAGAGGTTGGACCGGGGAGCTGTTTTTT. Residues: CATSDSGGRGWTGELFF.

CDR3 protein: CASNRASTDTQYF. CDR3 DNA: TGTGCCAGTAACAGGGCTAGCACAGATACGCAGTATTTT. The J gene is TRBJ2-3, the V gene TRBV19; perhaps TRBD1 as D (6 bases). CDR3 length equals 13 residues. Trimming left V 7 bases short and J 0 bases short, with 8 bases between. Germline-derived CDR1 and CDR2 are LNHDA and SQIVND (reference sequence). Drawing the rest from reference TRBV19 and TRBJ2-3, the complete variable domain is DGGITQSPKYLFRKEGQNVTLSCEQNLNHDAMYWYRQDPGQGLRLIYYSQIVNDFQKGDIAEGYSVSREKKESFPLTVTSAQKNPTAFYLCASNRASTDTQYFGPGTRLTVL.

This clone was picked up one time. The rearrangement links TRBV4-1 to TRBJ1-2, with no clear D. The CDR3 sequence is 16 residues long. V was cut by 0 bases and J by 5 bases, with 16 bases left in between. CDR1 is MGHRA and CDR2 is YSYEKL in the germline V gene. CDR3 in amino acids: CASSQDLAENPYGYTF. The DNA of the CDR3 is TGCGCCAGCAGCCAAGATCTGGCGGAGAACCCTTATGGCTACACCTTC.

The J gene is TRBJ2-1, the V gene TRBV7-8, with D possibly TRBD2 on 6 matching bases. Germline V gene data show CDR1 as SGHVS and CDR2 as FQNEAQ. Trimming left V 4 bases short and J 6 bases short, with 10 bases between. There are 13 residues in the CDR3. The CDR3 spells CASSWGLLNEQFF. DNA of the CDR3: TGTGCCAGCAGCTGGGGACTCCTCAATGAGCAGTTCTTC.

The CDR3 nucleotides are TGCAGCGCCTCCCGGGACAGGGATCAGCCCCAGCATTTT. Protein product: CSASRDRDQPQHF. This rearrangement joins TRBV29-1 to TRBJ1-5; 9 bases are shared with TRBD1. The CDR3 consists of 13 residues. Germline V gives CDR1 SQVTM, CDR2 ANQGSEA. V gave up 7 bases and J gave up 5 bases; unmatched junction bases: 6.

The V call is TRBV10-2, the J call TRBJ2-2; 9 bases align to TRBD1. Germline CDR1 is WSHSY and CDR2 is SAAADI. This CDR3 region has 15 residues. Trimming removed 7 bases from V and 7 bases from J; junction bases left unmatched: 10. CDR3 amino acids: CASMKGQGTYGELFF. The CDR3 DNA is TGCGCCAGCATGAAGGGACAGGGCACATACGGGGAGCTGTTTTTT.

The V call is TRBV27, the J call TRBJ2-2; 10 bases agree with TRBD2. CDR3 length: 18 residues. Germline V gene data show CDR1 as MNHEY and CDR2 as SMNVEV (reference sequence). V shed 3 bases, J shed 4 bases, and the junction held 11 bases outside the gene matches. The DNA for the CDR3 is TGTGCCAGCAGTTTTGGCCTAGCGGGAGCGGCGAGCACCGGGGAGCTGTTTTTT. Translating gives CASSFGLAGAASTGELFF.

The chain joins TRBV7-9 to TRBJ2-7, with TRBD1 matching over 7 bases. Trimming cost V 5 bases and J 5 bases; bases outside gene matches: 9. From germline, CDR1 is SEHNR and CDR2 FQNEAQ (reference sequence). CDR3 length equals 14 residues. The CDR3 DNA follows: TGTGCCAGCAGCCTATCGGATACAGGGGACGAGCAGTACTTC. This encodes CASSLSDTGDEQYF.

This clone was picked up a small number of times. One junction end disagrees with the germline gene, perhaps due to a read error. The rearrangement uses TRBV18 and TRBJ1-2, with a tentative D call TRBD1 (6 bases). The germline V gene has CDR1 KGHSH and CDR2 LQKENI. This CDR3 is 14 amino acids long. CDR3 coding DNA: TGTGCCAGCACACCGAGGGGGATCCGGGATGGCTACACCTTC. Protein: CASTPRGIRDGYTF.

The chain has TRBV29-1 and TRBJ1-1; D possibly corresponds to TRBD1 (5 bases). CDR3 length: 12 residues. Germline CDR1 SQVTM, CDR2 ANQGSEA. Trimming removed 7 bases from V and 1 base from J, with 10 bases in between. CDR3 loop: CSAGQKNTEAFF. CDR3 DNA sequence: TGCAGCGCCGGACAAAAGAACACTGAAGCTTTCTTT. The full variable domain, in which reference TRBV29-1 and TRBJ1-1 provide the parts outside the CDR3, is SAVISQKPSRDICQRGTSLTIQCQVDSQVTMMFWYRQQPGQSLTLIATANQGSEATYESGFVIDKFPISRPNLTFSTLTVSNMSPEDSSIYLCSAGQKNTEAFFGQGTRLTVV.

DNA of the CDR3: TGCGCCAGCAGCACAACAGGGGGGAAGGACGAGCAGTACTTC. As protein: CASSTTGGKDEQYF. This chain uses TRBV5-1 with TRBJ2-7; 8 positions match TRBD1. The length of the CDR3 is 14 residues. The V gene end was trimmed by 4 bases and the J gene end by 5 bases; junction bases not matched to a gene: 8. CDR1 is SGHRS, CDR2 YFSETQ, per germline.

The chain is built from TRBV3-1 (or the pseudogene TRBV3-2) and TRBJ2-3; no firm D call. Germline CDR1 is LGHDT and CDR2 is YNNKEL (reference sequence). This CDR3 comprises 13 residues. The V end was cut by 1 base, the J end by 7 bases, with 9 bases between. The CDR3 DNA reads TGTGCCAGCAGCCAAGCCCCTCTGTATACGCAGTATTTT. It is translated as CASSQAPLYTQYF.

The chain recombines TRBV27 with TRBJ2-7, with TRBD2 matching 12 bases. Germline CDR1 reads MNHEY; CDR2 reads SMNVEV (reference sequence). The CDR3 consists of 13 residues. V lost 8 bases and J lost 1; bases outside the gene matches: 0. CDR3 amino acids: CASGTSGSYEQYF. For the CDR3, the DNA is TGTGCCAGCGGGACTAGCGGGTCCTACGAGCAGTACTTC.

V is TRBV11-3 and J is TRBJ2-5; 7 bases are a match to TRBD1. The trim removed 5 bases at V and 0 bases at J, leaving 9 bases unmatched. Germline V lookup: CDR1 SGHNT, CDR2 YENEEA. CDR3 length: 16 amino acids. CDR3 nucleotides: TGTGCCAGCAGCGCTACCGGGACAGCTTACCAAGAGACCCAGTACTTC. Its translation is CASSATGTAYQETQYF. The entire variable domain, with the rest obtained from reference TRBV11-3 and TRBJ2-5, is as follows: EAGVVQSPRYKIIEKKQPVAFWCNPISGHNTLYWYLQNLGQGPELLIRYENEEAVDDSQLPKDRFSAERLKGVDSTLKIQPAELGDSAVYLCASSATGTAYQETQYFGPGTRLLVL.

This chain connects TRBV9 to TRBJ2-1; TRBD2 matches 7 bases. The V gene's germline CDR1 is SGDLS and CDR2 YYNGEE. The CDR3 sequence is 14 residues long. V was clipped by 4 bases and J by 7 bases; unmatched bases: 8. This CDR3 reads CASSLRTGGNEQFF. The CDR3 DNA reads as TGTGCCAGCAGCCTCCGAACCGGGGGGAATGAGCAGTTCTTC.